This T cell receptor (beta chain) emerged from a study of identical twins. Study findings and constraints: Conclusions leaned on cross-sectional statistical analysis and did not track the same donors over time.

A note on this clonotype: The antigen is unknown.

This CDR3 has 15 residues. CDR1 SGHDT and CDR2 YYEEEE come from the germline V gene. Trimming shortened V by 4 bases and J by 4 bases, and 17 bases separated the two germline ends. A universal primer site was added by template switching, and unique molecular identifiers were carried by the cDNA. TCRdb recomputed calls from the 5' RACE reads with MiXCR, one row per CDR3 protein. The data contain hundreds of thousands of distinct CDR3 sequences, approximately 13% of them singletons. These records were also assigned to another study, of yellow fever vaccine responses in identical twins.

Sequencing was carried out using PBMCs. V and J are TRBV5-6 and TRBJ1-1, with D possibly being TRBD1 (6 bases). The TCR originated in a woman between 18 and 29 years old in good health. The CDR3 bases are TGTGCCAGCAGCCTTTGGGGACAAGGCGCCACTGAAGCTTTCTTT. This gives the protein CASSLWGQGATEAFF. The full variable domain, with the rest looked up from reference TRBV5-6 and TRBJ1-1, is DAGVTQSPTHLIKTRGQQVTLRCSPKSGHDTVSWYQQALGQGPQFIFQYYEEEERQRGNFPDRFSGHQFPNYSSELNVNALLLGDSALYLCASSLWGQGATEAFFGQGTRLTVV.